This T cell receptor beta chain was captured in a study of blood T cell repertoires in COVID-19. On the study more broadly: Sources were T cells, B-cell-depleted T cells, or PBMCs; the material itself was cDNA or gDNA.

Per the study methods: For nucleated cells, counts were estimated from reference gene primer amplification. Method: immunoSEQ multiplex PCR; TCRdb's copy keeps in-frame clones and lacks some. V and J calls and clone size are given by that table; D and trimming were obtained from the DNA. The data hold under 400,000 clones, with 87% observed a single time. CDR1 is LNHNV, CDR2 YYDKDF, per germline (reference sequence). This CDR3 is built from 15 residues. V lost 4 bases to trimming and J lost 2 bases; unmatched junction nucleotides: 5. This clone was counted a few times. The chain carries TRBV15 and TRBJ2-7; 10 nucleotides line up with TRBD2. This clonotype was sampled from a young woman with COVID-19, enrolled during active disease. Source material: peripheral blood. Here the CDR3 reads CATSTRTSGTYEQYF. As DNA, the CDR3 is TGTGCCACCAGCACTCGGACTAGCGGCACCTACGAGCAGTACTTC.